This T cell receptor beta chain originates from a study of shared clonotypes between healthy human individuals. The assay was immunoSEQ multiplex PCR, and TCRdb's table has in-frame clones only and misses some. The sample lists roughly 2.1 million clones; about 93% were seen once. V gave up 4 bases and J gave up 5 bases; unmatched junction bases: 13. From germline, CDR1 is SEHNR and CDR2 FQNEAQ (reference sequence). The CDR3 is made up of 17 amino acids. Selected positively for CCR7 and CD45RO-negative, naive CD8 cells excluded terminally differentiated effector memory CD45RA+ cells. The origin of this receptor is a man between 18 and 29 years old in good health. Some clones in this sample may be carry-over from other donors' samples. The rearrangement links TRBV7-9 to TRBJ2-5, with TRBD2 matching over 10 bases. The specimen was naive CD8+ T cells from PBMCs. CDR3: CASSSLAGEGEGETQYF. The CDR3 DNA sequence: TGTGCCAGCAGCTCTCTAGCGGGAGAGGGGGAAGGGGAGACCCAGTACTTC.